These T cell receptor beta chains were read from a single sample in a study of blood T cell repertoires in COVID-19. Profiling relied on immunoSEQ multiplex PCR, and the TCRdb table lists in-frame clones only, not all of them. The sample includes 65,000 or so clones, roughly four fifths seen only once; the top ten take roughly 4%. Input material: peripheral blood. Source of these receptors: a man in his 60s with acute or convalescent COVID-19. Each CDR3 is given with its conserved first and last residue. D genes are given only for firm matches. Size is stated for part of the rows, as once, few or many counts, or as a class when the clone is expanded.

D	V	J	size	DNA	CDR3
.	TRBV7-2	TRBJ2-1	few	TGTGCCAGCAGCTTTAGTCTTACCTACAATGAGCAGTTCTTC	CASSFSLTYNEQFF
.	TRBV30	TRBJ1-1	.	TGTGCCTGGAGACTCGACTCCCGTGGGGCTTTCTTT	CAWRLDSRGAFF
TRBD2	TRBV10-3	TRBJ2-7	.	TGTGCCATCAGTGGGGGACTATCCTACGAGCAGTACTTC	CAISGGLSYEQYF
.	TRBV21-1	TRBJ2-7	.	TGTGCCAGCAGCAAAGGACAGGGGGACGAGCAGTACTTC	CASSKGQGDEQYF
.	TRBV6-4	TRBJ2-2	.	TGTGCCAGCAGTGACAAGGGGTCCGGGGAGCTGTTTTTT	CASSDKGSGELFF
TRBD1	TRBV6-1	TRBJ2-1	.	TGTGCCAGCAGTGAAAGGGGGACAGGGGGATATGAGCAGTTCTTC	CASSERGTGGYEQFF
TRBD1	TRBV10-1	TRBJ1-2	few	TGCGCCAGGAATGTTGGGACAGTCATACACTATGGCTACACCTTC	CARNVGTVIHYGYTF
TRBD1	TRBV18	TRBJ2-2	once	TGTGCCAGCTCACCGGGACAGGGCAACACCGGGGAGCTGTTTTTT	CASSPGQGNTGELFF
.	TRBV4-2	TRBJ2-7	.	TGTGCCAGCAGCCAAGAAGTTTCGGGGGGCGGCGAGCAGTACTTC	CASSQEVSGGGEQYF
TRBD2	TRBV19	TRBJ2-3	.	TGTGCCAGTATTTACACCGGGACTAGCGGGGGGCCGCAGTATTTT	CASIYTGTSGGPQYF
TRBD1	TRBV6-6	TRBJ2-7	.	TGTGCCAGCAGTCACAGGGGGCTTTACTCCGACTACGAGCAGTACTTC	CASSHRGLYSDYEQYF
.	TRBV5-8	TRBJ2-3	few	TGTGCCAGCAGCTTTGACAGGCTCACAGATACGCAGTATTTT	CASSFDRLTDTQYF
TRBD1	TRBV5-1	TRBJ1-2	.	TGCGCCAGCAGCCAACAAGGGACAGGCTATGGCTACACCTTC	CASSQQGTGYGYTF
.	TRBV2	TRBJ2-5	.	TGTGCCAGCAGTCCTACAGTGGCTGAAGAGACCCAGTACTTC	CASSPTVAEETQYF
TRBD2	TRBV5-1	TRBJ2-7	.	TGCGCCAGCAGCTTGGGAGGGGCCGGACTAGCGGGTTACGAGCAGTACTTC	CASSLGGAGLAGYEQYF
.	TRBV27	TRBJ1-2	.	TGTGCCAGCGGTGGGGCTTATGGCTACACCTTC	CASGGAYGYTF
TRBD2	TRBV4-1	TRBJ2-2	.	TGCGCCAGCAGCCAAAGCGGGGGGCTTGACGGGGAGCTGTTTTTT	CASSQSGGLDGELFF
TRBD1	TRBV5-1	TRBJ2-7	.	TGCGCCAGCAGCTCCTCAGGGGGATCAAGCAACGAGCAGTACTTC	CASSSSGGSSNEQYF
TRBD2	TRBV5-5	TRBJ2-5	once	TGTGCCAGCAGCTTGCTAGCGGGGGAGACCCAGTACTTC	CASSLLAGETQYF
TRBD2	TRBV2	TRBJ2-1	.	TGTGCCAGCAGCCGGGGGTCGGCGGGGGGAAGGAATGAGCAGTTCTTC	CASSRGSAGGRNEQFF
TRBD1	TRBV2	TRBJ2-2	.	TGTGCCAGCTTATTTGGACAGGGCACGGGGGAGCTGTTTTTT	CASLFGQGTGELFF
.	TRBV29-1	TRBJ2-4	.	TGCAGCGTTGAAATGGGTTGGGGGGACAAAAACATTCAGTACTTC	CSVEMGWGDKNIQYF
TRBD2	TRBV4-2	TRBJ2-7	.	TGTGCCAGCAGCGGGCGTAGCGGGGGGACCCACGAGCAGTACTTC	CASSGRSGGTHEQYF
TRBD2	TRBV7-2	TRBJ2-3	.	TGTGCCAGCAGCTTTAGCGGGGGCACAGATACGCAGTATTTT	CASSFSGGTDTQYF
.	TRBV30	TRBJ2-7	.	TGTGCCTTCTTGGGGGCTTCCTCTACGAGACAGTACTTC	CAFLGASSTRQYF
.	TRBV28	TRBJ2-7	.	TGCGCCAGCAGTTTATGGGGGACATTGCCCTACGAGCAGTACTTC	CASSLWGTLPYEQYF
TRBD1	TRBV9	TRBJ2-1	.	TGTGCCAGCAGCGTAGTAGGAGGGGACAGGAACTACAATGAGCAGTTCTTC	CASSVVGGDRNYNEQFF
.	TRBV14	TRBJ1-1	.	TGTGCCAGCCGCAGCGGTGGGAACACTGAAGCTTTCTTT	CASRSGGNTEAFF
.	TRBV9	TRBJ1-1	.	TGTGCCAGCAGCCCTCACTTGACAGGTTCCCCTATGCTGGGAGCTTTCTTT	CASSPHLTGSPMLGAFF
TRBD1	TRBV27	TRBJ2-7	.	TGTGCCAGCAGTCCTCGGGACAGTACGGGGGAGCAGTACTTC	CASSPRDSTGEQYF
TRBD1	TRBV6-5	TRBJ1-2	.	TGTGCCAGCAGCCGGGACAGGTCTGGCTATGGCTACACCTTC	CASSRDRSGYGYTF
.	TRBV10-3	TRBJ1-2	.	TGTGCCATCAGTGAAGGCGGGTTTAACTATGGCTACACCTTC	CAISEGGFNYGYTF
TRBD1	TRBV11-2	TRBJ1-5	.	TGTGCCAGCAGCTTTGGACAGGGGCCAAATCAGCCCCAGCATTTT	CASSFGQGPNQPQHF
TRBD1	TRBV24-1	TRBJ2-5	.	TGTGCCACCAGTGACCCTACAGGGGGGCAAGAGACCCAGTACTTC	CATSDPTGGQETQYF
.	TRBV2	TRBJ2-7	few	TGTGCCAGCAGTGAAAGCCGGGGGGCGTTCTACGAGCAGTACTTC	CASSESRGAFYEQYF
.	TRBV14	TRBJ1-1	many	TGTGCCAGCAGCCAATGGGCCTCCTGGTTCACTGAAGCTTTCTTT	CASSQWASWFTEAFF
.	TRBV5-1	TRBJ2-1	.	TGCGCCAGCAGGGAACGGTGGGGCGGTGGGAATGAGCAGTTCTTC	CASRERWGGGNEQFF
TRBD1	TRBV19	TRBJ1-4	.	TGTGCCAGTAGACTAGGACAGGGGACAAATGAAAAACTGTTTTTT	CASRLGQGTNEKLFF
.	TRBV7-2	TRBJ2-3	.	TGTGCCAGCAGCTTTTCCCAAGATACGCAGTATTTT	CASSFSQDTQYF
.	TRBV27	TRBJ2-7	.	TGTGCCAGCAGTTTATATAGGGGGGGCGAGCAGTACTTC	CASSLYRGGEQYF
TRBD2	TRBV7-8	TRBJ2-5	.	TGTGCCAGCAGCTTAGGACTAGCGGGCTCCCAAGAGACCCAGTACTTC	CASSLGLAGSQETQYF
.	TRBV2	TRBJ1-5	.	TGTGCCAGCAGCGAACAGGGTTATAGCAATCAGCCCCAGCATTTT	CASSEQGYSNQPQHF
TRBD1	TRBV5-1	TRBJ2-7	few	TGCGCCAGCAGCTTGGCCCCTGCTAAAGACAGGGGCTACGAGCAGTACTTC	CASSLAPAKDRGYEQYF
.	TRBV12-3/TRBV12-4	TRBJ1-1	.	TGTGCCAGCAGTACGGGTGTTGAAGCTTTCTTT	CASSTGVEAFF
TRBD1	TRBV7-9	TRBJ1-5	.	TGTGCCAGCAGCTCGACAGGGGATCAGCCCCAGCATTTT	CASSSTGDQPQHF
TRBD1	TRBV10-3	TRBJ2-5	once	TGTGCCATCAGTGAGAGGGACAGGGCTACAGAGACCCAGTACTTC	CAISERDRATETQYF
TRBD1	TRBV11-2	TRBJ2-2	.	TGTGCCAGCAGCTACGGACAGGGGGCTTACACCGGGGAGCTGTTTTTT	CASSYGQGAYTGELFF
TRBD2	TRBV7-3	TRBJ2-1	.	TGTGCCAGCAGCAAAGATAGCGGGGGGGACCACAATGAGCAGTTCTTC	CASSKDSGGDHNEQFF
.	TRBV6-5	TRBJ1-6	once	TGTGCCAGCAGTTTAGACTTGGATTCACCCCTCCACTTT	CASSLDLDSPLHF
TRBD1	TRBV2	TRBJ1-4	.	TGTGCCAGCAGTGAAGGACAGGGGGGATCGGGTAATGAAAAACTGTTTTTT	CASSEGQGGSGNEKLFF
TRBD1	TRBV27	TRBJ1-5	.	TGTGCCAGCAGCTCCGGGACAGGGAACAATCAGCCCCAGCATTTT	CASSSGTGNNQPQHF
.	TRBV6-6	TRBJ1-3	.	TGTGCCAGCAGTCCCTCAGGGTTGGGGACCATATATTTT	CASSPSGLGTIYF
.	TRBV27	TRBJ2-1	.	TGTGCCAGCTCCTGGGGGCGCGGTGAGCAGTTCTTC	CASSWGRGEQFF
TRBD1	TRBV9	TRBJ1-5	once	TGTGCCAGCAGCGTCTACCGGGACAGGGGCTCGGAGCACCATCAGCCCCAGCATTTT	CASSVYRDRGSEHHQPQHF
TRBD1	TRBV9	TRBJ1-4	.	TGTGCCAGCAGCGCTGGACAGGGGGGTGAAAAACTGTTTTTT	CASSAGQGGEKLFF